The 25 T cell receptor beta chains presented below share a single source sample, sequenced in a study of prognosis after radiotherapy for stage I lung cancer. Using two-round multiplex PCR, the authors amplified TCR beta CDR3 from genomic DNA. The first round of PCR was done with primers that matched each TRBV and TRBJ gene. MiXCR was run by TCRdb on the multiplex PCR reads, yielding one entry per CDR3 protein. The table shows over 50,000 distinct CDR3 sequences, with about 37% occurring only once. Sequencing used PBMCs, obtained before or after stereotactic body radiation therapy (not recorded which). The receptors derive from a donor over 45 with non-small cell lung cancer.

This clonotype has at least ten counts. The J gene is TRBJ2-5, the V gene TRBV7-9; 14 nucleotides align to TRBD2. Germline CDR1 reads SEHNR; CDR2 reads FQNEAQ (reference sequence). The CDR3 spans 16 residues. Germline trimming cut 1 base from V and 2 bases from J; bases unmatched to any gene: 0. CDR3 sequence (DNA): TGTGCCAGCAGCTTAGGACTAGCGGGAGGGCAAGAGACCCAGTACTTC. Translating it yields CASSLGLAGGQETQYF.

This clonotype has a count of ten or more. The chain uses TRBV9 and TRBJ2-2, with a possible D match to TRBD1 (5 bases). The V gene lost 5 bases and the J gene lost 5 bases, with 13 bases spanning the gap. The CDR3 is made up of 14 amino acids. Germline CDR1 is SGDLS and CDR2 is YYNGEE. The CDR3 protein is CASRSQQATGELFF. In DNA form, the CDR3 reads TGTGCCAGCAGGTCACAACAGGCTACCGGGGAGCTGTTTTTT. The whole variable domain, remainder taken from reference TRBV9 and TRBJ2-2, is DSGVTQTPKHLITATGQRVTLRCSPRSGDLSVYWYQQSLDQGLQFLIQYYNGEERAKGNILERFSAQQFPDLHSELNLSSLELGDSALYFCASRSQQATGELFFGEGSRLTVL.

CDR3 protein: CASSQGGTLSEQYF. In DNA form, the CDR3 reads TGCGCCAGCAGCCAAGGGGGGACGTTGAGCGAGCAGTACTTC. The gene calls are TRBV4-1 and TRBJ2-7; the D call may be TRBD1 or TRBD2 (5 bases each). The CDR3 totals 14 residues. V was shortened by 1 base and J by 6 bases, with 13 bases between the two germline ends. Germline CDR1 reads MGHRA; CDR2 reads YSYEKL.

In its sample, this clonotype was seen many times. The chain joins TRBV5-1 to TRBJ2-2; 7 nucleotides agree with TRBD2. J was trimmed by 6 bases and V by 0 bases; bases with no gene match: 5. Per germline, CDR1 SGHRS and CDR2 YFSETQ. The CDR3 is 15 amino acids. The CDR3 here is CASSLAAGEAGELFF. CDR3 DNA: TGCGCCAGCAGCTTGGCGGCGGGAGAGGCCGGGGAGCTGTTTTTT.

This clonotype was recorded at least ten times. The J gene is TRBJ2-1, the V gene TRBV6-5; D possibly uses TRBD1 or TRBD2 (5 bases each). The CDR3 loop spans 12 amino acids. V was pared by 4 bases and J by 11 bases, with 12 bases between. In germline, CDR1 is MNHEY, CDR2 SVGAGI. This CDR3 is CASSSVGTKQFF. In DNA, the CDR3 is TGTGCCAGCAGTTCGGTCGGGACCAAGCAGTTCTTC.

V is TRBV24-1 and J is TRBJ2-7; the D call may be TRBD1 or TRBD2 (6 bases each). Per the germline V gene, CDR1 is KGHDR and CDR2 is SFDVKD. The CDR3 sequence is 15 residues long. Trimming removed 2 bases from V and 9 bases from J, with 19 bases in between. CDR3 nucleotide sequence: TGTGCCACCAGTGATTCGGGGGCAGGTTTATCCCGGCAGTACTTC. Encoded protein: CATSDSGAGLSRQYF.

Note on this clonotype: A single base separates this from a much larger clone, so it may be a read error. The CDR3 region has the DNA TGTGCCAGCAGACAACCGGGACAGGGGTCAGAGGCCCAGTACTTC. Translation: CASRQPGQGSEAQYF. The rearrangement joins TRBV6-2 or TRBV6-3 to TRBJ2-5; the match to TRBD1 covers 10 bases. The V gene's germline CDR1 is MNHEY and CDR2 SVGEGT. The CDR3 covers 15 residues.

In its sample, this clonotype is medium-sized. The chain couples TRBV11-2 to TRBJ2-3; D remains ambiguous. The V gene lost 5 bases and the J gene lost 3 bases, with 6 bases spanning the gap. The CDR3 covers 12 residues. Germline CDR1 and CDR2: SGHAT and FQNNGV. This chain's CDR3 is CASSPGTDTQYF. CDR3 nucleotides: TGTGCCAGCAGCCCAGGAACAGATACGCAGTATTTT. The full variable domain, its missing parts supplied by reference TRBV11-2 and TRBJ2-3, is EAGVAQSPRYKIIEKRQSVAFWCNPISGHATLYWYQQILGQGPKLLIQFQNNGVVDDSQLPKDRFSAERLKGVDSTLKIQPAKLEDSAVYLCASSPGTDTQYFGPGTRLTVL.

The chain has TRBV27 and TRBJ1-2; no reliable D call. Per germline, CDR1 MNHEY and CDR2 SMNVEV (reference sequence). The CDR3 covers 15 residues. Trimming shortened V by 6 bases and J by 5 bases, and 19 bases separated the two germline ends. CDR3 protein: CASSVLSGLAYGYTF. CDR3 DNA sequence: TGTGCCAGCAGCGTATTATCCGGACTCGCGTATGGCTACACCTTC.

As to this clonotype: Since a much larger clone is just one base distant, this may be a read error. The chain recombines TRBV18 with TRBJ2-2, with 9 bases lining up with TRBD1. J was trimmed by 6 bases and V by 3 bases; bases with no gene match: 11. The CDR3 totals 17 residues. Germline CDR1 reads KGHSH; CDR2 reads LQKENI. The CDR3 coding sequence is TGTGCCAGCTCACCTACACCGGGACAGGGCTTCGCCGGGGAGCTGTTTTTT. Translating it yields CASSPTPGQGFAGELFF. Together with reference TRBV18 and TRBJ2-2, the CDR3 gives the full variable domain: NAGVMQNPRHLVRRRGQEARLRCSPMKGHSHVYWYRQLPEEGLKFMVYLQKENIIDESGMPKERFSAEFPKEGPSILRIQQVVRGDSAAYFCASSPTPGQGFAGELFFGEGSRLTVL.

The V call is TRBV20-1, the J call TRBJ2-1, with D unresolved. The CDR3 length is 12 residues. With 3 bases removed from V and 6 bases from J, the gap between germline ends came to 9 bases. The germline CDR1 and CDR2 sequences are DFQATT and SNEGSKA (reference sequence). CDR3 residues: CSASTETNEQFF. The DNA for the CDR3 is TGCAGTGCTAGCACGGAAACCAATGAGCAGTTCTTC.

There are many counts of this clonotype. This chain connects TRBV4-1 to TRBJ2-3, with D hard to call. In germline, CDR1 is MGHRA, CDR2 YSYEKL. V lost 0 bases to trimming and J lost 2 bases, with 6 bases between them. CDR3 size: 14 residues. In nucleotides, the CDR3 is TGCGCCAGCAGCCAAGATCCAGACACAGATACGCAGTATTTT. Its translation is CASSQDPDTDTQYF.

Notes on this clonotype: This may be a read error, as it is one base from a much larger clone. CDR3 DNA sequence: TGTGCCAGCAGCCAAGGGGTTCGGGATACCCAGTACTTC. Translated: CASSQGVRDTQYF. The chain carries TRBV4-2 and TRBJ2-5; D is possibly TRBD2 (5 bases). The germline gives CDR1 LGHNA, CDR2 YNFKEQ. The CDR3 runs 13 residues. The V end lost 1 base, the J end lost 8 bases, and 11 bases lay between the germline ends.

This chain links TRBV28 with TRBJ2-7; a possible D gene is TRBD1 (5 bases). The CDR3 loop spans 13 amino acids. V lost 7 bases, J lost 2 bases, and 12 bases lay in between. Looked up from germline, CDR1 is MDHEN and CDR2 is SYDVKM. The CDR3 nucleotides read TGTGCCAGCACCCCGGACACCCCCTACGAGCAGTACTTC. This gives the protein CASTPDTPYEQYF.

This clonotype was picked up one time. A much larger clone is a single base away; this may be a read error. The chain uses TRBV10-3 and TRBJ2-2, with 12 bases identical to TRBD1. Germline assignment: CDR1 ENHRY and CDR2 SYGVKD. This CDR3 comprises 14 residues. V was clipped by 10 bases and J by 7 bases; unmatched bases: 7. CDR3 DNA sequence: TGTGCCACTGCGGGACAGGGGGCGATCGGGGAGCTGTTTTTT. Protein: CATAGQGAIGELFF.

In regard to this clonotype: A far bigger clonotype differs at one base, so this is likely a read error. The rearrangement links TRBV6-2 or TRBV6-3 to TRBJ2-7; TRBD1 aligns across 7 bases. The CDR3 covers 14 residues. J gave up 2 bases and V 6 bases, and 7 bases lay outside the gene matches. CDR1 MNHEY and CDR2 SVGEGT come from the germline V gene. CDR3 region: CASRKTGDPYEQYF. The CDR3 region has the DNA TGTGCCAGCAGAAAAACAGGGGATCCCTACGAGCAGTACTTC.

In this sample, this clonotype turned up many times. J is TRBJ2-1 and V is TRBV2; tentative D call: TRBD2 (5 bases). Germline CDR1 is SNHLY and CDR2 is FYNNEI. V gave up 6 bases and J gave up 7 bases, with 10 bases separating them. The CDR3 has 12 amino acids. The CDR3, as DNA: TGTGCCAGCAGCGCCTGGAGGAATGAGCAGTTCTTC. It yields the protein CASSAWRNEQFF. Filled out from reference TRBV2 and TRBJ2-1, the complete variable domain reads EPEVTQTPSHQVTQMGQEVILRCVPISNHLYFYWYRQILGQKVEFLVSFYNNEISEKSEIFDDQFSVERPDGSNFTLKIRSTKLEDSAMYFCASSAWRNEQFFGPGTRLTVL.

CDR3 in DNA: TGTGCCAGCAGCCCCCCTAGCGATCGCACAGATACGCAGTATTTT. Translating it yields CASSPPSDRTDTQYF. The chain employs TRBV2 and TRBJ2-3, with D possibly being TRBD2 (6 bases). V was cut by 6 bases and J by 1 base, with 14 bases left in between. The CDR3 spans 15 residues. CDR1 is SNHLY, CDR2 FYNNEI, per germline.

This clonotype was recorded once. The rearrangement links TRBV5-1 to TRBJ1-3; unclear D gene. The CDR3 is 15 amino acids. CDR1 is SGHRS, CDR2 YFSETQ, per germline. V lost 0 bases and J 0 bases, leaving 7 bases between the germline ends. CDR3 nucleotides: TGCGCCAGCAGCTTGGATGGGGTCTCTGGAAACACCATATATTTT. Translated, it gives CASSLDGVSGNTIYF.

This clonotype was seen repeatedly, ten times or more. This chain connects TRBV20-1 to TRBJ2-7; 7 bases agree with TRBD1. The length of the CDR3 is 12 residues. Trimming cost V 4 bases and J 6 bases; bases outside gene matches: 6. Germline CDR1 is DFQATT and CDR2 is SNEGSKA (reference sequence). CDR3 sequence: CSAKVGGGEQYF. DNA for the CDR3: TGCAGTGCTAAGGTAGGGGGCGGCGAGCAGTACTTC.

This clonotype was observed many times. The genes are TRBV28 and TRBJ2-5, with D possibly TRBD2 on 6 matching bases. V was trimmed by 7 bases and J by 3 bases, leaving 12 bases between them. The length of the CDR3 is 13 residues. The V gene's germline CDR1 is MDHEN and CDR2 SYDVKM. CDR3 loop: CASTGTSKETQYF. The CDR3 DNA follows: TGTGCCAGCACCGGGACTTCCAAAGAGACCCAGTACTTC.

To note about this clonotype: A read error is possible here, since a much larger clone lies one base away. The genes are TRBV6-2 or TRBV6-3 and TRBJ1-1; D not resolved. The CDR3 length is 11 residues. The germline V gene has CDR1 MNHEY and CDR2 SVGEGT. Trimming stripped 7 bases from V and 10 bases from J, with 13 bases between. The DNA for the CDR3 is TGTGCCAGCATCTCCTACTCGCTAGCTTTCTTT. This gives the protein CASISYSLAFF.

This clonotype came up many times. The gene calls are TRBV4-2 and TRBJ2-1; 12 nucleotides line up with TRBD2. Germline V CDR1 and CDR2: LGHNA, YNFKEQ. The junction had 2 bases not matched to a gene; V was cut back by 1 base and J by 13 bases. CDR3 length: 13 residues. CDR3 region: CASSQVTSGRQFF. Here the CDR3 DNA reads TGTGCCAGCAGCCAAGTGACTAGCGGGAGACAGTTCTTC.

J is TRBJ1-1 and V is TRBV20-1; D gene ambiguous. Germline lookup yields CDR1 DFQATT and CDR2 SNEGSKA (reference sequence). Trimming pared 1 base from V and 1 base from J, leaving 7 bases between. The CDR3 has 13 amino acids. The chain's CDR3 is CSARGPENTEAFF. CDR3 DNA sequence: TGCAGTGCTAGAGGCCCAGAGAACACTGAAGCTTTCTTT.

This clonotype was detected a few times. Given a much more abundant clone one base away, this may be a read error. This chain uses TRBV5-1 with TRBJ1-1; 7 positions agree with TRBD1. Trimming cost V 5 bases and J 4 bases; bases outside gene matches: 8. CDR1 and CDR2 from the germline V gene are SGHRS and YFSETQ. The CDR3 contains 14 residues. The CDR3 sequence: CASRTAGGSTEAFF. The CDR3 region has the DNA TGCGCCAGCAGAACCGCAGGGGGATCCACTGAAGCTTTCTTT.